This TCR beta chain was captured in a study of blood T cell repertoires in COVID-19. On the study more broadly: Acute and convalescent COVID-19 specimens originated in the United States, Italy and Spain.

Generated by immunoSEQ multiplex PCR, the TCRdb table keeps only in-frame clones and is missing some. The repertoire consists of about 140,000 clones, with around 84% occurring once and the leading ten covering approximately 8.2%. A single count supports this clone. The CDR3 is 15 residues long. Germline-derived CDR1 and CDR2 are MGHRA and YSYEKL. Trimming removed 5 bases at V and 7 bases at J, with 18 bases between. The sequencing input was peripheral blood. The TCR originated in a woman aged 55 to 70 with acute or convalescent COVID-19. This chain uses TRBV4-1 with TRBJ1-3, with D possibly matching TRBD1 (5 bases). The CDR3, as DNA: TGCGCCAGCAGCGCCAACCCCCCGCCAGGGAACACCATATATTTT. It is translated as CASSANPPPGNTIYF.